This T cell receptor beta chain was captured by sequencing in a study of CD8 T cells in Susac syndrome. A quantity of about 0.45 to 1 ug RNA underwent reverse transcription using random hexamers. TCRdb used MiXCR to reprocess the immunoSEQ multiplex PCR reads, holding one entry per CDR3 protein. The sample includes some 300,000 distinct CDR3 sequences, approximately 85% seen only once; the top ten take roughly 0.22%. Negative isolation was used for CD8+ and CD4+ T cells, and FACS enrichment was applied to TEMRA cells. The CDR3 length is 17 residues. Sequenced sample: CD8+ T cells from PBMCs. The chain employs TRBV21-1 and TRBJ2-3; TRBD2, the D gene given by the table, was not confirmed from the DNA. TRBV21-1 is flagged as a pseudogene. The sequence was obtained from a human donor with multiple sclerosis. The CDR3 loop is CASSKVAASGNTDTQYF. CDR3 in DNA: TGTGCCAGCAGCAAAGTTGCTGCTAGCGGGAACACAGATACGCAGTATTTT.